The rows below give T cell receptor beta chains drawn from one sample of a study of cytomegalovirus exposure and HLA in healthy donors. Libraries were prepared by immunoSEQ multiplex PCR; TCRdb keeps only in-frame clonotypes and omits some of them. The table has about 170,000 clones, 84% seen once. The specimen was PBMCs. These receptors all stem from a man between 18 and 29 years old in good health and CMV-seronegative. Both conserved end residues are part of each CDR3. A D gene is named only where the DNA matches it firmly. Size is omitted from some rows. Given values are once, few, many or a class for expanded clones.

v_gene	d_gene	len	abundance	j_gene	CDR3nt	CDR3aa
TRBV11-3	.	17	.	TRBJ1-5	TGTGCCAGCAGCTTAGATCGGTACAGGGTAAGCAATCAGCCCCAGCATTTT	CASSLDRYRVSNQPQHF
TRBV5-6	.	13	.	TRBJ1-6	TGTGCCAGCAGTTATACGTCGGGGTCACCCCTCCACTTT	CASSYTSGSPLHF
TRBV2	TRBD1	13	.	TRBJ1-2	TGTGCCAGGGAACCGGGACAGGGCTCTGGCTACACCTTC	CAREPGQGSGYTF
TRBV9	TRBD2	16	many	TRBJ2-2	TGTGCCAGCAGCGTAGGGCTAGCGGGGGTAACCGGGGAGCTGTTTTTT	CASSVGLAGVTGELFF
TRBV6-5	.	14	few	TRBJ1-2	TGTGCCAGCAGTGAAGGGGAGGGGATCAGTGGCTACACCTTC	CASSEGEGISGYTF
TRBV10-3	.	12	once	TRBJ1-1	TGTGCCATAAACACTCCAGGGACTGAAGCTTTCTTT	CAINTPGTEAFF
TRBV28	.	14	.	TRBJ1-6	TGTGCCAGCAGCCTTGCAGTCTTCGGGTCACCCCTCCACTTT	CASSLAVFGSPLHF
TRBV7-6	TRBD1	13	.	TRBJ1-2	TGTGCCAGCAGCCGAACAGGGGGCGGTGGCTACACCTTC	CASSRTGGGGYTF
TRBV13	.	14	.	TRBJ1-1	TGTGCCAGCAGCTTAGGGGCTCAGGGAACTGAAGCTTTCTTT	CASSLGAQGTEAFF
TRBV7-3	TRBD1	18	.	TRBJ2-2	TGTGCCAGCAGCTTAAGGGCTACCGGGACAGGGAGCACCGGGGAGCTGTTTTTT	CASSLRATGTGSTGELFF
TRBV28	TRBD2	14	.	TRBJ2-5	TGTGCCAGCAGTCAAGCGGGAAGGGATGAGACCCAGTACTTC	CASSQAGRDETQYF
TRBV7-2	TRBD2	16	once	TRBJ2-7	TGTGCCAGCAGCTTATCGGTCCTAGCGGGACGGGACGAGCAGTACTTC	CASSLSVLAGRDEQYF
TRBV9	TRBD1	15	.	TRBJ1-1	TGTGCCAGCAGCGTACAGGACAGGGGATGGGCTGAAGCTTTCTTT	CASSVQDRGWAEAFF
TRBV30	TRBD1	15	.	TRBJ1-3	TGTGCCTGGAGTGGGGACAGAGCCTCTGGAAACACCATATATTTT	CAWSGDRASGNTIYF
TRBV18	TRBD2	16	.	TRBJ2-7	TGTGCCAGCTCACCACCCGGGACTAGTCTTTTCCACGGGCAGTACTTC	CASSPPGTSLFHGQYF
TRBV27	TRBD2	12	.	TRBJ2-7	TGTGCCAGCATAGGCGGGAGGGACGAGCAGTACTTC	CASIGGRDEQYF
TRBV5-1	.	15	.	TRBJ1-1	TGCGCCAGCAGCCCCGGGACCGGGGGAAACACTGAAGCTTTCTTT	CASSPGTGGNTEAFF
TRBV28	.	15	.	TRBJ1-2	TGTGCCAGCACGTACACCGGACTTACTAACTATGGCTACACCTTC	CASTYTGLTNYGYTF
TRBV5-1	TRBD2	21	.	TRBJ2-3	TGCGCCAGCAGCTTGCTATTCCCGGGACTAGCGGGGAATCCGAGCACAGATACGCAGTATTTT	CASSLLFPGLAGNPSTDTQYF
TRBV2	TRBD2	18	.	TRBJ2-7	TGTGCCAGCAGCGGAAGCGGAATGCGGGGGGGGACCTCCTACGAGCAGTACTTC	CASSGSGMRGGTSYEQYF
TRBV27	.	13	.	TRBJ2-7	TGTGCCAGCAGCCCACTGGGGCCTAGCGAGCAGTACTTC	CASSPLGPSEQYF
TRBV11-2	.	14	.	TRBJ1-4	TGTGCCAGCAGCTTGGTAGCGGGGAATGAAAAACTGTTTTTT	CASSLVAGNEKLFF
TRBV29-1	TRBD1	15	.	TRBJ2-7	TGCAGCGTCCCGGGCCGGGACAGCACAATCTACGAGCAGTACTTC	CSVPGRDSTIYEQYF
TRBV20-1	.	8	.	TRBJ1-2	TGCAGTGCTCTGCAGGGTGACTTC	CSALQGDF
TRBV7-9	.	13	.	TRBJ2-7	TGTGCCAGCAGCCTTAAAGGAGGCTACGAGCAGTACTTC	CASSLKGGYEQYF
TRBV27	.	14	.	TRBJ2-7	TGTGCCAGCAGTCATAACGGGGGTTCCTACGAGCAGTACTTC	CASSHNGGSYEQYF
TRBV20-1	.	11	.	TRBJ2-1	TGCAGTGCTGGAGGTTCGGGTGAGCAGTTCTTC	CSAGGSGEQFF
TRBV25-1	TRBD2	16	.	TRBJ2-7	TGTGCCAGCAGTGCGTCCTGGACTAGCTCTAACTACGAGCAGTACTTC	CASSASWTSSNYEQYF
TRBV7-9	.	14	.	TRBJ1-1	TGTGCCAGCAGCTTAAATCCGACAGACACTGAAGCTTTCTTT	CASSLNPTDTEAFF
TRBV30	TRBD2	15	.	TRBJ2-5	TGTGCCTGGAGTCCGACTAGCGGGTTCCAAGAGACCCAGTACTTC	CAWSPTSGFQETQYF
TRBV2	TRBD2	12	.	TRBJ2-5	TGTGCCAGCAGGGGACTAGGGGAGACCCAGTACTTC	CASRGLGETQYF
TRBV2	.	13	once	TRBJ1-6	TGTGCCAGCAGTGAAGGTCCATTCTCACCCCTCCACTTT	CASSEGPFSPLHF
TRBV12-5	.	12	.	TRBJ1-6	TGTGCTAGTGGTGCCATCAGAGGGCCCCTCCACTTT	CASGAIRGPLHF
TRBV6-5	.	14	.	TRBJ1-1	TGTGCCAGCAGTACAGGGACCAGAATAACTGAAGCTTTCTTT	CASSTGTRITEAFF
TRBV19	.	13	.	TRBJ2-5	TGTGCCAGTAGTCCTCAGAAGCAAGAGACCCAGTACTTC	CASSPQKQETQYF
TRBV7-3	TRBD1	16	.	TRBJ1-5	TGTGCCAGCGCCCCGGTGGGCCCAGGGGGTTTTTGGCCCCAGCATTTT	CASAPVGPGGFWPQHF
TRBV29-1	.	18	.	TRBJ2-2	.	CSVLGMGTSGRAPGELFF
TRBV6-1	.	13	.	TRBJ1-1	TGTGCCAGCAGAGAATACAGGGACACTGAAGCTTTCTTT	CASREYRDTEAFF
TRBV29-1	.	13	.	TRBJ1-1	TGCAGCGCTCGTACAGGGAGTGGCACTGAAGCTTTCTTT	CSARTGSGTEAFF
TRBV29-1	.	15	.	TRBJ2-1	TGCAGCGTTGATCGTCTCTGGAGCTCCTACAATGAGCAGTTCTTC	CSVDRLWSSYNEQFF
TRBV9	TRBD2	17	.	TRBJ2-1	TGTGCCAGCAGCGGCGCCTCGGGACTAGTCAGCTTTAATGAGCAGTTCTTC	CASSGASGLVSFNEQFF
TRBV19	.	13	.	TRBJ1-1	TGTGCCAGTAGTACAGGCCAGAACACTGAAGCTTTCTTT	CASSTGQNTEAFF
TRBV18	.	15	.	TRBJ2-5	TGTGCCAGCTCACCACTTATCGCCGGAGGGGAGACCCAGTACTTC	CASSPLIAGGETQYF
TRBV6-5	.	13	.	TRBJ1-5	TGTGCCAGCAGTTACTTCCCCGGTCAGCCCCAGCATTTT	CASSYFPGQPQHF
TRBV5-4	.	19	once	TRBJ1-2	TGTGCCAGCAGCCCCACGAGAGGGACCGCGGGGAATCCTAACTATGGCTACACCTTC	CASSPTRGTAGNPNYGYTF
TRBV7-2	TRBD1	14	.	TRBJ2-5	TGTGCCAGCAGTTCGCAGGGGGCCCTGGAGACCCAGTACTTC	CASSSQGALETQYF
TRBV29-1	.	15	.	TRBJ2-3	TGCAGCGCCACCCCCTTTCAAGGAGGCACAGATACGCAGTATTTT	CSATPFQGGTDTQYF
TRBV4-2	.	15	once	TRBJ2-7	TGTGCCAGCAGCCAAGACCTCGCCAGGGACTACGAGCAGTACTTC	CASSQDLARDYEQYF